This T cell receptor (beta chain) was captured in a study of blood T cell repertoires in COVID-19. About the research overall: There were acute and convalescent COVID-19 samples, and they came from the United States, Italy and Spain. In each case, the material was cDNA or gDNA derived from T cells, B-cell-depleted T cells, or PBMCs.

Original methodology: Researchers report that nucleated cell counts were estimated from reference gene primer amplification. The repertoire was sequenced with immunoSEQ multiplex PCR; TCRdb's copy has only in-frame clones and lacks some. V and J calls and clone size are as listed in that table; D and trimming were resolved from the DNA. The table has 390,000 or so clones, 80% to 90% seen once. V was clipped by 5 bases and J by 7 bases, with 17 bases between them. Germline assignment: CDR1 SQVTM and CDR2 ANQGSEA. This CDR3 is built from 13 residues. The V and J genes are TRBV29-1 and TRBJ1-1, with D unclear. The origin of this receptor is a woman aged 30 to 39 with active or convalescent COVID-19. Sequenced sample: peripheral blood. CDR3 sequence: CSVHLTAGSEAFF. CDR3 nucleotides: TGCAGCGTTCATTTGACGGCAGGCAGTGAAGCTTTCTTT.